The next 20 T cell receptor beta chains were all read from a single sample in a study of CD8+CD57+ T cells in acquired aplastic anemia. Investigators profiled TCR beta VDJ and CDR3 from genomic DNA template. TCRdb reanalysed the reads using MiXCR and keeps one entry per CDR3 protein. The sample yields roughly 250,000 distinct CDR3 sequences, approximately 50% seen once. It was patients with CD8+CD57+ cell expansion by flow cytometry who were chosen for sequencing. Material: sorted CD4+, CD8+, or CD8+CD57+ T cells (not recorded which) from PBMCs. All receptors derive from a human donor with aplastic anemia.

The chain has TRBV4-3 and TRBJ2-7; D is uncertain. The CDR3 is 13 amino acids. Trimming removed 0 bases from V and 4 bases from J, with 7 bases in between. Germline V lookup: CDR1 LGHNA, CDR2 YSLEER. The CDR3 protein is CASSQEREYEQYF. The CDR3 region has the DNA TGCGCCAGCAGCCAAGAGAGAGAGTACGAGCAGTACTTC.

In this sample, this clonotype turned up many times. The CDR3 spells CASSATSGRATGELFF. The CDR3 DNA reads TGTGCCAGCAGCGCAACTAGCGGGAGGGCCACCGGGGAGCTGTTTTTT. This sequence joins TRBV7-8 and TRBJ2-2; 13 positions agree with TRBD2. After removal of 5 bases from V and 4 bases from J, the junction contained 4 bases not matched to a gene. Germline values: CDR1 SGHVS, CDR2 FQNEAQ. The CDR3 has 16 residues. Full variable domain (missing parts from reference TRBV7-8 and TRBJ2-2): GAGVSQSPRYKVAKRGQDVALRCDPISGHVSLFWYQQALGQGPEFLTYFQNEAQLDKSGLPSDRFFAERPEGSVSTLKIQRTQQEDSAVYLCASSATSGRATGELFFGEGSRLTVL.

In regard to this clonotype: Without the conserved terminal phenylalanine or tryptophan, this CDR3 likely stems from a read error. The chain couples TRBV6-5 to TRBJ1-5, with TRBD1 identical over 7 bases. V lost 6 bases to trimming and J lost 1 base; unmatched junction nucleotides: 9. From germline, CDR1 is MNHEY and CDR2 SVGAGI. The CDR3 runs 16 residues. CDR3 sequence reads: CASSPQTGLSNQPQHL. In nucleotides, the CDR3 is TGTGCCAGCAGCCCCCAGACAGGGCTGAGCAATCAGCCCCAGCATCTT.

This clonotype was counted at least ten times. The chain couples TRBV7-2 to TRBJ2-7; possible D gene TRBD2, 7 bases. Germline V gene data show CDR1 as SGHTA and CDR2 as FQGNSA. The ends were cut back, 8 bases at V and 4 bases at J, with 18 bases in the middle. This CDR3 has 14 residues. CDR3 DNA: TGTGCCAGCGGGAGAAGGGGGGGAGTATACGAGCAGTACTTC. It is translated as CASGRRGGVYEQYF. Complete variable domain (other parts from reference TRBV7-2 and TRBJ2-7): GAGVSQSPSNKVTEKGKDVELRCDPISGHTALYWYRQSLGQGLEFLIYFQGNSAPDKSGLPSDRFSAERTGGSVSTLTIQRTQQEDSAVYLCASGRRGGVYEQYFGPGTRLTVT.

The chain recombines TRBV24-1 with TRBJ1-1, with 7 bases aligning to TRBD1. The V gene end was trimmed by 7 bases and the J gene end by 1 base; junction bases not matched to a gene: 2. Germline lookup yields CDR1 KGHDR and CDR2 SFDVKD. The CDR3 runs to 13 residues. CDR3 in amino acids: CATSRGKNTEAFF. The CDR3 DNA reads TGTGCCACCAGCAGGGGGAAGAACACTGAAGCTTTCTTT.

This chain connects TRBV19 to TRBJ1-1, with D unresolved. V was clipped by 3 bases and J by 1 base, with 9 bases between them. Germline CDR1 LNHDA, CDR2 SQIVND (reference sequence). CDR3 length equals 14 residues. CDR3 coding DNA: TGTGCCAGTAGTATGAGAAGGAGGAACACTGAAGCTTTCTTT. The encoded protein is CASSMRRRNTEAFF.

The V gene is TRBV19, the J gene TRBJ2-3, with TRBD1 identical over 9 bases. The germline V gene encodes CDR1 LNHDA and CDR2 SQIVND (reference sequence). The CDR3 covers 15 residues. Trimming at V came to 8 bases and at J to 1 base, leaving 7 bases not matched to a gene. CDR3 protein: CASATGGSGTDTQYF. For the CDR3, the DNA is TGTGCCAGTGCCACAGGGGGCTCGGGCACAGATACGCAGTATTTT. Looking up the rest from reference TRBV19 and TRBJ2-3 gives the full variable domain: DGGITQSPKYLFRKEGQNVTLSCEQNLNHDAMYWYRQDPGQGLRLIYYSQIVNDFQKGDIAEGYSVSREKKESFPLTVTSAQKNPTAFYLCASATGGSGTDTQYFGPGTRLTVL.

This clonotype appeared a few times. The chain links TRBV12-3 or TRBV12-4 to TRBJ1-2, with TRBD1 as a possible D gene (5 bases). The CDR3 is 14 residues long. V lost 8 bases to trimming and J lost 3 bases, with 16 bases between them. The CDR3 protein is CASGPRGAYYGYTF. CDR3 in DNA: TGTGCCAGCGGCCCCCGTGGGGCGTACTATGGCTACACCTTC.

This clonotype was recorded at least ten times. As DNA, the CDR3 is TGTGCCAGCAGGTACAATGAGCAGTTCTTC. Translated, it gives CASRYNEQFF. J is TRBJ2-1 and V is TRBV12-3 or TRBV12-4; the D is unclear. This CDR3 is 10 amino acids long. With 6 bases removed from V and 4 bases from J, the gap between germline ends came to 1 base.

This clonotype was detected a few times. This sequence joins TRBV6-1 and TRBJ2-3, with D perhaps given as TRBD1 or TRBD2 (7 bases each). From germline, CDR1 is MNHNS and CDR2 SASEGT. This CDR3 region has 14 residues. Trimming left V 8 bases short and J 11 bases short, with 23 bases between. CDR3 nucleotides: TGTGCCAGCGACAGGGCTGGGGAGGGCGATGAGCAGTATTTT. Translated: CASDRAGEGDEQYF.

With regard to this clonotype: One end of the junction does not line up with germline, which may come from a read error. The chain uses TRBV14 and TRBJ2-5; D unresolved. Germline V CDR1 and CDR2: SGHDN, FVKESK. This CDR3 region has 10 residues. CDR3 in amino acids: CASSQATQYF. CDR3 DNA: TGTGCCAGCAGCCAAGCGACCCAGTACTTC.

With regard to this clonotype: The CDR3 carries no conserved terminal phenylalanine or tryptophan, so it likely arises from a read error. The DNA is omitted, as the CDR3 cannot be located on it reliably, and the CDR3 follows TCRdb's listing. The CDR3 loop reads CAISDPGLAG. V is TRBV10-3 and J is TRBJ2-7; no DNA check was done on the table's D call, TRBD2. CDR1 is ENHRY and CDR2 is SYGVKD in the germline V gene. Ends included, the CDR3 has 10 residues.

This clonotype was counted many times. This chain joins TRBV6-5 and TRBJ2-3, with D possibly being TRBD1 (5 bases). V lost 0 bases to trimming and J lost 1 base, with 11 bases between them. This CDR3 comprises 16 residues. From germline, CDR1 is MNHEY and CDR2 SVGAGI. The CDR3, as DNA: TGTGCCAGCAGTTACTCGAGACAGATACGCACAGATACGCAGTATTTT. Its translation is CASSYSRQIRTDTQYF.

As to this clonotype: At one end, the junction sequence differs from germline, possibly due to a read error. This sequence joins TRBV2 and TRBJ2-2; D may be TRBD2 (5 bases). Germline CDR1 is SNHLY and CDR2 is FYNNEI. The CDR3 is 14 amino acids. CDR3 nucleotide sequence: TGTGCCGGCAGGAGAACAGAGAACACCGGGGAGCTGTACTTC. The encoded protein is CAGRRTENTGELYF.

Concerning this clonotype: A much larger clone lies a single base off, so this may be a read error. The genes are TRBV7-8 and TRBJ1-3, with TRBD1 identical over 10 bases. The V and J ends lost 6 bases and 5 bases, in that order; junction bases with no gene match: 22. The germline CDR1 and CDR2 sequences are SGHVS and FQNEAQ. This CDR3 is 20 amino acids long. Here the CDR3 reads CASSRLSGQGTGQERNTIYF. In DNA, the CDR3 is TGTGCCAGCAGTCGACTGTCGGGACAGGGGACAGGGCAGGAAAGAAACACCATATATTTT.

This clonotype was counted ten times or more. CDR3 nucleotides: TGTGCCAGTTCGGTGGGGAACACTGAAGCTTTCTTT. Protein product: CASSVGNTEAFF. The chain carries TRBV6-5 and TRBJ1-1; the D is unclear. Germline V gene sequence: CDR1 MNHEY, CDR2 SVGAGI. The CDR3 runs 12 residues. The ends were cut back, 9 bases at V and 1 base at J, with 9 bases in the middle.

This chain joins TRBV7-8 and TRBJ2-1, with D perhaps given as TRBD1 or TRBD2 (5 bases each). V lost 1 base to trimming and J lost 9 bases, with 13 bases between them. The CDR3 covers 14 residues. Per the germline V gene, CDR1 is SGHVS and CDR2 is FQNEAQ. The DNA of the CDR3 is TGTGCCAGCAGCTTAGTTCGGCAGGGAGTTGAGCAGTTCTTC. Encoded protein: CASSLVRQGVEQFF.

As regards this clonotype: It may be a read error: a sequence one base away is much more abundant. V and J are TRBV10-3 and TRBJ2-7, with D possibly being TRBD1 or TRBD2 (5 bases each). V lost 10 bases and J 2 bases, leaving 15 bases between the germline ends. The CDR3 length is 13 residues. Germline CDR1 and CDR2: ENHRY and SYGVKD. The CDR3 is CASIRDGAYEQYF. The CDR3 coding sequence is TGTGCCAGCATTCGGGACGGCGCCTACGAGCAGTACTTC.

This chain joins TRBV6-1 and TRBJ1-2; no clear D gene. The germline gives CDR1 MNHNS, CDR2 SASEGT. V was trimmed by 2 bases and J by 6 bases, leaving 25 bases between them. The CDR3 covers 18 residues. The CDR3 spells CASSEFGQPPTERDGYTF. CDR3 nucleotide sequence: TGTGCCAGCAGTGAATTTGGTCAACCACCAACAGAGCGAGATGGCTACACCTTC.

The rearrangement joins TRBV7-9 to TRBJ2-7; 9 bases line up with TRBD2. J gave up 6 bases and V 5 bases, and 11 bases lay outside the gene matches. The CDR3 totals 15 residues. Per the germline V gene, CDR1 is SEHNR and CDR2 is FQNEAQ (reference sequence). CDR3 amino acids: CASSPLAGVVVEQYF. CDR3 nucleotide sequence: TGTGCCAGCAGCCCCTTAGCGGGAGTAGTGGTCGAGCAGTACTTC.